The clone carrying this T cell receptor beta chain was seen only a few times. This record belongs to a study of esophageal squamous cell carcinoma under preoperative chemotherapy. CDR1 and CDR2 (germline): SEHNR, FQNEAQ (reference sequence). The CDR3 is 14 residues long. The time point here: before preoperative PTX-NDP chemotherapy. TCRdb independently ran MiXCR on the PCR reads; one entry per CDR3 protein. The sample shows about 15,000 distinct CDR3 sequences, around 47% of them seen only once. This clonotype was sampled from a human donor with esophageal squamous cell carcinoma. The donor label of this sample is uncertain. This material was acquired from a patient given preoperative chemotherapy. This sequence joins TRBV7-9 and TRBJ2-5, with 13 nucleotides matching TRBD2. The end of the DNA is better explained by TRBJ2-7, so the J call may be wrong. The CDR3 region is CASSFGLAGAEQYF. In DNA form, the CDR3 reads TGTGCCAGCAGCTTCGGACTAGCGGGAGCCGAGCAGTACTTC.